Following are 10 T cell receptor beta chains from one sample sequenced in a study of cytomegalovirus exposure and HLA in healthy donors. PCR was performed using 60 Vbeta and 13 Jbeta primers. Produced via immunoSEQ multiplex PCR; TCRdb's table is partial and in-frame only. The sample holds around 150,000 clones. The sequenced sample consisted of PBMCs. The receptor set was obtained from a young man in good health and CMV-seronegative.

CDR3 protein: CASSFAFGPGDYEQYF. The CDR3 DNA reads TGTGCCAGCAGCTTCGCTTTTGGGCCAGGGGATTACGAGCAGTACTTC. The chain couples TRBV11-2 to TRBJ2-7; a possible D gene is TRBD1 (6 bases). V gave up 3 bases and J gave up 4 bases, with 19 bases separating them. The CDR3 length is 16 residues. The germline V gene has CDR1 SGHAT and CDR2 FQNNGV.

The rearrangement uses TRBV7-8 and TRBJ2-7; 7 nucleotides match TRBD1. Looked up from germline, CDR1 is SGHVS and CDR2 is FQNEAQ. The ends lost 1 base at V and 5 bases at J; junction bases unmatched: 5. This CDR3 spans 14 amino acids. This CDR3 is CASSLDRGNHEQYF. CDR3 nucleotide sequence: TGTGCCAGCAGCTTAGACAGGGGTAACCACGAGCAGTACTTC.

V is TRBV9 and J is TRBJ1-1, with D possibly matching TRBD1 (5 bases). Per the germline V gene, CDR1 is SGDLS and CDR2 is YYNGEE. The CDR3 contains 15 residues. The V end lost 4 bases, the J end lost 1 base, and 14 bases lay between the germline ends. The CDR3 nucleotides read TGTGCCAGCAGCCCATGGGGCGGACCGAACACTGAAGCTTTCTTT. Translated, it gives CASSPWGGPNTEAFF.

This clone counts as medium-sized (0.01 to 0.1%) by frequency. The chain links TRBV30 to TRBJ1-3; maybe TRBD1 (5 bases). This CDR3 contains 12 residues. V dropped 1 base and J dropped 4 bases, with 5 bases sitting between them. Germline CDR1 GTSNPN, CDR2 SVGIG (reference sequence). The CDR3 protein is CAWSGQGNTIYF. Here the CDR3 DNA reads TGTGCCTGGAGTGGACAGGGAAACACCATATATTTT.

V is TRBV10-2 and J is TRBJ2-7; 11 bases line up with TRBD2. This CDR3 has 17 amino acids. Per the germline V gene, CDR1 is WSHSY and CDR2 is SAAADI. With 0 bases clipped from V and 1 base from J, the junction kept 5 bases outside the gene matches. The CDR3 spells CASSESILAGESYEQYF. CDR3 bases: TGCGCCAGCAGTGAGTCGATACTAGCGGGAGAGTCCTACGAGCAGTACTTC.

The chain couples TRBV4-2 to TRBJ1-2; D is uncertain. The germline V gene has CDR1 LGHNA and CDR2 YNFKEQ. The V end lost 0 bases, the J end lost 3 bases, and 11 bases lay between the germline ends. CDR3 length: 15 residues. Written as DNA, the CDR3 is TGTGCCAGCAGCCAAGAAGAAGAGGAGTACTATGGCTACACCTTC. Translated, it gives CASSQEEEEYYGYTF.

CDR3: CASRARDEQFF. CDR3 DNA: TGTGCCAGCAGGGCGCGGGATGAGCAGTTCTTC. The chain has TRBV11-3 and TRBJ2-1, with D tentatively TRBD2 (5 bases). The V and J ends lost 6 bases and 8 bases respectively, with 8 bases between them. The CDR3 extends over 11 amino acids. From germline, CDR1 is SGHNT and CDR2 YENEEA.

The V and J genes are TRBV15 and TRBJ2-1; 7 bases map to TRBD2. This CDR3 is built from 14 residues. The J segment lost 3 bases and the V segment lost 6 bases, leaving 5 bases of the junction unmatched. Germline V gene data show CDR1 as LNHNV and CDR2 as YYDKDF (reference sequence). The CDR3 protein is CATRLRENYNEQFF. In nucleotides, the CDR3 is TGTGCCACCAGGTTGCGGGAGAACTACAATGAGCAGTTCTTC.

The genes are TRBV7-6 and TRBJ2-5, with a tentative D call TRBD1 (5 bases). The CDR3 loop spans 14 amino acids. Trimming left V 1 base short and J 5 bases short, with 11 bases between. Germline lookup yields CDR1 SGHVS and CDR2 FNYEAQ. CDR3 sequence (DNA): TGTGCCAGCAGCTTAGGGCAGGGTTTCGAGACCCAGTACTTC. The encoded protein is CASSLGQGFETQYF.

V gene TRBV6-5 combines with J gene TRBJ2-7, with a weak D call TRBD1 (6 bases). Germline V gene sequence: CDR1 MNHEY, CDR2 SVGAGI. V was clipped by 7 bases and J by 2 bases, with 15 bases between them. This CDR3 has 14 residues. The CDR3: CASTFGRGTYEQYF. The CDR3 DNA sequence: TGTGCCAGCACCTTTGGTAGGGGGACCTACGAGCAGTACTTC.